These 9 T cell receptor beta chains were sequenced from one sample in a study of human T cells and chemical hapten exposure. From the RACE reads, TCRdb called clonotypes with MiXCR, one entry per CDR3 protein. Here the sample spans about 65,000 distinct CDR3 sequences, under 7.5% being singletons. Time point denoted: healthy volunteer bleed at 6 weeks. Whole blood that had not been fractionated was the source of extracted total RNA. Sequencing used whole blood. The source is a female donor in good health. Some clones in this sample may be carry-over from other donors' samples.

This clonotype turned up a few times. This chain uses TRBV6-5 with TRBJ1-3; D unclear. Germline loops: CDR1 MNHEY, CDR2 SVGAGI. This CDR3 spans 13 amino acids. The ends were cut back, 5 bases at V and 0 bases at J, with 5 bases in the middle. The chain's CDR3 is CASSLLSGNTIYF. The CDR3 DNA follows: TGTGCCAGCAGTCTGCTCTCTGGAAACACCATATATTTT.

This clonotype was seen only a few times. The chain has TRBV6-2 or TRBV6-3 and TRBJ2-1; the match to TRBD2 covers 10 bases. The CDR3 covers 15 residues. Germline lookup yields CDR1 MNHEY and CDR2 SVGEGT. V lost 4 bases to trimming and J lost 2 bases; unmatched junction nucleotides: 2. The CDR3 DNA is TGTGCCAGCAGTTCTCTAGCGGGAGCCTACAATGAGCAGTTCTTC. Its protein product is CASSSLAGAYNEQFF.

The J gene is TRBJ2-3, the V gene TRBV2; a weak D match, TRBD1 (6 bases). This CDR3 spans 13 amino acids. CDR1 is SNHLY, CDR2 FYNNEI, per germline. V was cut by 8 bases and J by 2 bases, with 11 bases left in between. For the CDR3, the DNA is TGTGCCAGCCAGCGGACAGCCACAGATACGCAGTATTTT. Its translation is CASQRTATDTQYF.

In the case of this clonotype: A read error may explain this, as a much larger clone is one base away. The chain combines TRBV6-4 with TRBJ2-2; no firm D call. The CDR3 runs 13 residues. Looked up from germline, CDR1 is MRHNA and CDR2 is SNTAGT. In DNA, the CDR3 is TGTGCCACCAGTGACGTGGGGACCGGGGAGCTGTTTTTT. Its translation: CATSDVGTGELFF.

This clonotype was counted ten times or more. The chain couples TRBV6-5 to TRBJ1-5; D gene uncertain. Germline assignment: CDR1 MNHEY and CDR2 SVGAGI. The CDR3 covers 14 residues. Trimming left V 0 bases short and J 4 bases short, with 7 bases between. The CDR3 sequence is CASSYSARNQPQHF. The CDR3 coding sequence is TGTGCCAGCAGTTACTCTGCCAGAAATCAGCCCCAGCATTTT.

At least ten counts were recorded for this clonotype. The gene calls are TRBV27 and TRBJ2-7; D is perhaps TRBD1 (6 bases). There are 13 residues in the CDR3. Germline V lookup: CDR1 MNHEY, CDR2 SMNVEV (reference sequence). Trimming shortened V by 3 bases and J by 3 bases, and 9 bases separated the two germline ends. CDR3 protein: CASSFLQGYEQYF. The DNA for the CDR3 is TGTGCCAGCAGTTTCCTACAGGGCTACGAGCAGTACTTC.

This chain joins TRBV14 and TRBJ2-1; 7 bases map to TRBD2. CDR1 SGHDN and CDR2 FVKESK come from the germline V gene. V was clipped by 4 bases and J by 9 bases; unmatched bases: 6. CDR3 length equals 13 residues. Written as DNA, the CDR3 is TGTGCCAGCAGCCGCGGAGCGGGAAGTGAGCAGTTCTTC. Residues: CASSRGAGSEQFF.

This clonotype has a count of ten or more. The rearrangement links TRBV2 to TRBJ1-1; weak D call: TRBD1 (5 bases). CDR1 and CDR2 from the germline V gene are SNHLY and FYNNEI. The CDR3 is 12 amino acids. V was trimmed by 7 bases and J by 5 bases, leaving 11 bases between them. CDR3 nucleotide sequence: TGTGCCAGCATCCTGGGGGGAACTGAAGCTTTCTTT. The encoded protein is CASILGGTEAFF.

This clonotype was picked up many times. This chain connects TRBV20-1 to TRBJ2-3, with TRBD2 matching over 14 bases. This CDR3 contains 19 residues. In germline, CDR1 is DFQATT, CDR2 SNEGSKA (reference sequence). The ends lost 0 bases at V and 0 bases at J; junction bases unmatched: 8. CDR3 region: CSARDGLAGGITSTDTQYF. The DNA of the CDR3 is TGCAGTGCTAGAGATGGACTAGCGGGAGGCATCACAAGCACAGATACGCAGTATTTT.